The rows below give T cell receptor beta chains drawn from one sample of a study of T cells in Graves' hyperthyroidism and ophthalmopathy. TCRdb re-analysed the multiplex PCR reads in MiXCR, keeping a single row per CDR3 protein. The repertoire includes more than 500,000 distinct CDR3 sequences, 11% to 15% of them detected once, and approximately 13% sits in the top ten. The sequencing sample was made of blood. These receptors were taken from a woman aged 40-49 years with Graves' hyperthyroidism. The CDR3 runs from the conserved cysteine through the conserved F or W. D genes are given only for firm matches. Part of the rows lack a size; the others show once, few, many or a class for expanded clones.

j_gene	d_gene	v_gene	abundance	CDR3aa	CDR3nt
TRBJ2-3	.	TRBV7-2	.	CASSFSVAVGWTDTQYF	TGTGCCAGCAGCTTTAGCGTAGCGGTAGGATGGACAGATACGCAGTATTTT
TRBJ1-1	.	TRBV6-5	many	CASSYRGGNTEAFF	TGTGCCAGCAGTTATCGGGGAGGGAACACTGAAGCTTTCTTT
TRBJ1-2	.	TRBV19	few	CASTSRQGLYGYTF	TGTGCCAGTACCAGCCGCCAAGGCCTTTATGGCTACACCTTC
TRBJ2-7	.	TRBV28	many	CASSLPDYRSYEQYF	TGTGCCAGCAGTTTGCCGGACTATCGGTCCTACGAGCAGTACTTC
TRBJ2-1	.	TRBV6-1	many	CASTPGLGYNEQFF	TGTGCCAGCACCCCGGGACTGGGATACAATGAGCAGTTCTTC
TRBJ2-4	TRBD1	TRBV28	few	CASRTPGQGKNIQYF	TGTGCCAGCAGGACACCGGGACAGGGAAAAAACATTCAGTACTTC
TRBJ1-1	.	TRBV19	few	CASSPEGTMAFF	TGTGCCAGTAGCCCCGAAGGGACGATGGCTTTCTTT
TRBJ1-2	.	TRBV3-1	many	CASSTGAYGYTF	TGTGCCAGCAGCACCGGGGCGTATGGCTACACCTTC
TRBJ2-1	TRBD1	TRBV5-4	many	CASNLPGQGYNEQFF	TGTGCCAGCAACCTACCGGGACAGGGATACAATGAGCAGTTCTTC
TRBJ2-2	.	TRBV20-1	.	CSARERDSFTGELFF	TGCAGTGCTAGAGAGCGGGACAGCTTCACCGGGGAGCTGTTTTTT
TRBJ2-6	.	TRBV27	many	CASSFGEAFRYSGANVLTF	TGTGCCAGCAGTTTTGGGGAGGCATTTAGGTACTCTGGGGCCAACGTCCTGACTTTC
TRBJ2-1	TRBD2	TRBV7-6	.	CASSLGSASGSDEQFF	TGTGCCAGCAGCTTAGGTTCGGCTAGCGGGAGTGATGAGCAGTTCTTC
TRBJ1-1	.	TRBV28	.	CASSFSQGKMNTEAFF	TGTGCCAGCAGTTTTAGTCAAGGGAAAATGAACACTGAAGCTTTCTTT
TRBJ1-2	TRBD1	TRBV4-1	many	CASSQGGTADYGYTF	TGCGCCAGCAGCCAAGGAGGGACAGCCGACTATGGCTACACCTTC
TRBJ2-7	TRBD1	TRBV10-3	few	CAVRDRGYEQYF	TGTGCCGTCCGGGACAGGGGCTACGAGCAGTACTTC
TRBJ1-5	TRBD1	TRBV7-9	.	CASSQTGVGQPQHF	TGTGCCAGCAGCCAAACAGGGGTTGGGCAGCCCCAGCATTTT
TRBJ2-1	TRBD2	TRBV7-8	many	CASRTPVGSGRDEQFF	TGTGCCAGCAGGACTCCCGTTGGTAGCGGGAGGGATGAGCAGTTCTTC
TRBJ2-3	.	TRBV30	many	CAWNPRGVGTDTQYF	TGTGCCTGGAACCCTAGGGGAGTGGGGACAGATACGCAGTATTTT
TRBJ2-2	.	TRBV30	many	CAWSVPYGELFF	TGTGCCTGGAGTGTACCGTACGGGGAGCTGTTTTTT
TRBJ2-7	TRBD1	TRBV2	many	CASSSRGQESSYEQYF	TGTGCCAGCAGTTCTAGGGGACAGGAGAGCTCCTACGAGCAGTACTTC
TRBJ1-5	.	TRBV2	many	CASSESEVQPQHF	TGTGCCAGCAGTGAGTCAGAGGTTCAGCCCCAGCATTTT
TRBJ2-1	TRBD1	TRBV30	many	CAWSAGQGANEQFF	TGTGCCTGGAGTGCAGGACAGGGGGCGAATGAGCAGTTCTTC
TRBJ2-2	.	TRBV20-1	few	CSTLASNTGELFF	TGCAGTACGCTAGCTAGCAACACCGGGGAGCTGTTTTTT
TRBJ2-7	TRBD2	TRBV28	many	CASSSASGTTYEQYF	TGTGCCAGCAGCTCCGCTAGCGGTACAACCTACGAGCAGTACTTC
TRBJ2-7	TRBD1	TRBV20-1	many	CSVRGQGGEQYF	TGCAGTGTAAGGGGACAGGGGGGCGAGCAGTACTTC
TRBJ2-3	TRBD1	TRBV5-1	many	CASSLARTGGADTQYF	TGCGCCAGCAGCTTGGCACGGACAGGGGGCGCAGATACGCAGTATTTT
TRBJ2-7	TRBD2	TRBV7-9	.	CASSPPSAGGLSEQYF	TGTGCCAGCAGCCCCCCGTCGGCGGGAGGGCTTAGCGAGCAGTACTTC
TRBJ1-1	.	TRBV6-1	many	CAIYSQVMNTEAFF	TGTGCCATCTATTCACAGGTGATGAACACTGAAGCTTTCTTT
TRBJ1-4	TRBD1	TRBV2	many	CASRQDRESEKLFF	TGTGCCAGCAGGCAGGACAGGGAGAGTGAAAAACTGTTTTTT
TRBJ2-1	TRBD1	TRBV5-1	many	CATGTGAYSYNEQFF	TGCGCCACCGGGACAGGGGCCTACTCCTACAATGAGCAGTTCTTC
TRBJ1-6	.	TRBV5-8	many	CASSLGLFSPLHF	TGTGCCAGCAGCTTGGGACTTTTTTCACCCCTCCACTTT
TRBJ2-7	.	TRBV28	many	CASSFVGRSEKDEQYF	TGTGCCAGCAGTTTCGTCGGGCGCTCGGAAAAGGACGAGCAGTACTTC
TRBJ2-1	.	TRBV6-1	.	CASIATPGGGDRYNEQFF	TGTGCCAGCATTGCAACCCCTGGTGGGGGAGATAGGTACAATGAGCAGTTCTTC
TRBJ2-1	TRBD2	TRBV5-1	many	CASSRDLAVNEQFF	TGCGCCAGCAGCCGGGATCTAGCGGTTAATGAGCAGTTCTTC
TRBJ1-6	.	TRBV11-2	.	CASSLTLLDSPLHF	TGTGCCAGCAGCTTAACACTTCTTGATTCACCCCTCCACTTT
TRBJ1-2	.	TRBV30	.	CAWSPSGNYGYTF	TGTGCCTGGAGTCCGTCAGGGAACTATGGCTACACCTTC
TRBJ2-2	TRBD1	TRBV11-1	many	CASRSRTGGRTGELFF	TGTGCCAGCAGATCCCGGACAGGGGGTAGGACCGGGGAGCTGTTTTTT
TRBJ1-5	.	TRBV6-2/TRBV6-3	many	CATQGRESLPGPQHF	TGTGCCACCCAGGGAAGGGAGTCTCTTCCTGGGCCCCAGCATTTT
TRBJ2-4	TRBD1	TRBV19	.	CASSDRGLAKNIQYF	TGTGCCAGTAGCGACAGGGGGCTAGCCAAAAACATTCAGTACTTC
TRBJ2-1	TRBD2	TRBV28	.	CASSLPTSGGGGRGEQFF	TGTGCCAGCAGTTTACCAACCTCGGGGGGGGGAGGGCGGGGTGAGCAGTTCTTC
TRBJ1-6	.	TRBV5-4	.	CASSTAGLGNSPLHF	TGTGCCAGCAGCACCGCGGGTCTAGGAAATTCACCCCTCCACTTT